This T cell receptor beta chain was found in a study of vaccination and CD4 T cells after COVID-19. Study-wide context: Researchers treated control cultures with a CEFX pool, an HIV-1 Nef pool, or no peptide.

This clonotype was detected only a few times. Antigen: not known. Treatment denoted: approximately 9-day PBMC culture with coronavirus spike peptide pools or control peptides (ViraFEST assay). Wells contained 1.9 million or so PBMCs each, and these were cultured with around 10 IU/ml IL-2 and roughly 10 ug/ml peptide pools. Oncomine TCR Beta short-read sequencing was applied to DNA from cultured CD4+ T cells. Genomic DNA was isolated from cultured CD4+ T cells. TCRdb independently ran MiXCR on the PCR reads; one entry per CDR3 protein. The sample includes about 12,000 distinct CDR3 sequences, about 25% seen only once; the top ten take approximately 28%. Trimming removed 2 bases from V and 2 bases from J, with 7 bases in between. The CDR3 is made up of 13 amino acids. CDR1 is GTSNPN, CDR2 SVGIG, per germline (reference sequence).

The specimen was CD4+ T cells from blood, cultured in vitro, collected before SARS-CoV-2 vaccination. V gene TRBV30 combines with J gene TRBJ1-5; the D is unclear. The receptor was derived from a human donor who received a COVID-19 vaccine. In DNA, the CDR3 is TGTGCCTGGAGTAGTGGTGGCAATCAGCCCCAGCATTTT. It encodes CAWSSGGNQPQHF.